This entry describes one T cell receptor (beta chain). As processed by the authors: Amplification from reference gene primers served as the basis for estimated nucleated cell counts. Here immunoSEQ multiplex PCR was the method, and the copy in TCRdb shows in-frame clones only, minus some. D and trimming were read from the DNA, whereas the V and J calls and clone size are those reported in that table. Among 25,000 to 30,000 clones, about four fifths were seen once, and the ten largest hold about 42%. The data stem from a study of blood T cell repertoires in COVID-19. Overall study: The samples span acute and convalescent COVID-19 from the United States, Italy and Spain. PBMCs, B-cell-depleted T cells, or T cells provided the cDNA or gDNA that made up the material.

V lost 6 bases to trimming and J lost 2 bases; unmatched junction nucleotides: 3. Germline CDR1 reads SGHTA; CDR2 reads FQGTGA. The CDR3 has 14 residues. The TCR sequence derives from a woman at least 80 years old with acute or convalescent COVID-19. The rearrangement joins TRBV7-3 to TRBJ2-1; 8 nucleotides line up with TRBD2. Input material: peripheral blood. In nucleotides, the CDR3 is TGTGCCAGCAGGTCGGGACTAGCCTACAATGAGCAGTTCTTC. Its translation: CASRSGLAYNEQFF.